This T cell receptor (beta chain) comes out of a study of T cell responses to AZD1222 COVID-19 vaccine. The study, taken as a whole, reports: Donors in the cohort were predominantly white British and more often female, and clonal diversity was possibly underestimated.

CDR3 length: 14 residues. V was trimmed by 7 bases and J by 1 base, leaving 14 bases between them. Germline CDR1 SGHDT, CDR2 YYEEEE. About this clone: Its target is unknown.

Profiled with immunoSEQ multiplex PCR; TCRdb holds only in-frame clones, not every one. This table holds 170,000 or so clones, approximately 90% found once. This TCR was recovered from an adult in good health. V and J are TRBV5-6 and TRBJ1-1; maybe TRBD1 (6 bases). The sequencing here drew on peripheral blood, taken on day 0 of AZD1222 vaccination. CDR3 DNA sequence: TGTGCCAGCGGGGAGGACAGTAGGAACACTGAAGCTTTCTTT. Protein product: CASGEDSRNTEAFF.